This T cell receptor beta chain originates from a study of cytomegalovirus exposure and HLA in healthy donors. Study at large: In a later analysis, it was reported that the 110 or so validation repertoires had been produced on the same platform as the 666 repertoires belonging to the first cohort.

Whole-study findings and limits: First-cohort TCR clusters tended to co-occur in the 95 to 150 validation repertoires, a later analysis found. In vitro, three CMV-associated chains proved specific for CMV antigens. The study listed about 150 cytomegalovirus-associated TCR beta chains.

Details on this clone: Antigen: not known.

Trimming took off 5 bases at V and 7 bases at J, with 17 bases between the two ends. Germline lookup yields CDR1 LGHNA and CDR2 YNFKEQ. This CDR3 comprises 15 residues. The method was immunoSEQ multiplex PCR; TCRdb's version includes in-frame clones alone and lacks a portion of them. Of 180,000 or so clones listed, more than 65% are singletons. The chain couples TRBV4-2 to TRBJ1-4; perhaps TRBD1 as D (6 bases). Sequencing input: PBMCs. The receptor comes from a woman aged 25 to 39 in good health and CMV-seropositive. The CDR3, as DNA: TGTGCCAGCAGCTACCTGGACAGCCTTATTGAAAAACTGTTTTTT. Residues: CASSYLDSLIEKLFF.